This entry lists 13 T cell receptor beta chains sequenced from one sample in a study of OX40 agonist ivuxolimab in advanced cancers. The table came from immunoSEQ multiplex PCR; TCRdb's copy has only in-frame clones and leaves some out. The sample gives about 46,000 clones, 88% of which show up once; around 58% is in the top ten. Material: CD4+ or CD8+ T cells sorted from blood, obtained in a trial of the OX40 agonist ivuxolimab. The receptors originated from an adult with an advanced solid tumor such as melanoma, head and neck, liver or kidney cancer.

This chain uses TRBV6-5 with TRBJ2-7; the D gene is possibly TRBD2 (6 bases). The V end was cut by 3 bases, the J end by 6 bases, with 12 bases between. This CDR3 spans 13 amino acids. Germline V lookup: CDR1 MNHEY, CDR2 SVGAGI. The CDR3 spells CASSYPMGGEQYF. The CDR3 bases are TGTGCCAGCAGTTATCCAATGGGGGGCGAGCAGTACTTC.

V is TRBV11-2 and J is TRBJ2-5; TRBD2 agrees at 7 bases. Germline V lookup: CDR1 SGHAT, CDR2 FQNNGV. V shed 2 bases, J shed 1 base, and the junction held 4 bases outside the gene matches. This CDR3 spans 15 amino acids. CDR3 sequence reads: CASSLSGRPQETQYF. The DNA for the CDR3 is TGTGCCAGCAGCTTATCCGGGAGGCCCCAAGAGACCCAGTACTTC.

This clone was recorded only once. The chain uses TRBV7-9 and TRBJ2-1; TRBD2 matches 7 bases. The V segment lost 5 bases and the J segment 4 bases; nucleotides outside the gene matches: 5. Germline V gene sequence: CDR1 SEHNR, CDR2 FQNEAQ (reference sequence). The CDR3 runs to 14 residues. This CDR3 is CASSPSGGYNEQFF. CDR3 coding DNA: TGTGCCAGCAGCCCTAGCGGAGGATACAATGAGCAGTTCTTC.

The CDR3 sequence: CASSTPGTSTGELFF. CDR3 nucleotides: TGTGCCAGCAGCACCCCAGGGACATCTACCGGGGAGCTGTTTTTT. V and J are TRBV7-9 and TRBJ2-2; D is perhaps TRBD1 (6 bases). V lost 5 bases and J 5 bases, leaving 15 bases between the germline ends. The germline V gene encodes CDR1 SEHNR and CDR2 FQNEAQ (reference sequence). This CDR3 is built from 15 residues.

CDR3: CASSIRGPGPQETQYF. The CDR3 DNA reads TGTGCCAGTAGTATAAGAGGTCCAGGGCCGCAAGAGACCCAGTACTTC. The rearrangement links TRBV19 to TRBJ2-5; possibly TRBD1 for D (5 bases). The CDR3 is 16 residues long. Germline CDR1 reads LNHDA; CDR2 reads SQIVND (reference sequence). The V gene lost 2 bases and the J gene lost 2 bases, with 15 bases spanning the gap.

This clone has a single count. The chain recombines TRBV27 with TRBJ2-5; D remains unclear. The V gene lost 8 bases and the J gene lost 5 bases, with 18 bases spanning the gap. Germline CDR1 MNHEY, CDR2 SMNVEV (reference sequence). CDR3 size: 14 residues. For the CDR3, the DNA is TGTGCCAGCTCGATGGTCCTCGGGTGGGAGACCCAGTACTTC. Protein: CASSMVLGWETQYF.

The chain carries TRBV7-2 and TRBJ1-1, with D perhaps matching TRBD1 (6 bases). Germline CDR1 is SGHTA and CDR2 is FQGNSA. The CDR3 runs to 17 residues. The ends were cut back, 2 bases at V and 0 bases at J, with 16 bases in the middle. The CDR3 DNA is TGTGCCAGCAGCTTATCCCACGGACAGTTTATGAACACTGAAGCTTTCTTT. It encodes CASSLSHGQFMNTEAFF.

The chain recombines TRBV10-2 with TRBJ2-7, with 7 bases aligning to TRBD1. This CDR3 region has 14 residues. CDR1 and CDR2 (germline): WSHSY, SAAADI. V gave up 7 bases and J gave up 5 bases; unmatched junction bases: 11. The CDR3 sequence: CASMLGQFVDEQYF. The CDR3 DNA reads TGCGCCAGCATGTTGGGACAGTTCGTGGACGAGCAGTACTTC.

This chain uses TRBV19 with TRBJ1-1; D is unresolved. Germline V gives CDR1 LNHDA, CDR2 SQIVND (reference sequence). V lost 3 bases to trimming and J lost 3 bases, with 5 bases between them. The CDR3 extends over 12 amino acids. CDR3: CASSIGHTEAFF. The CDR3, as DNA: TGTGCCAGTAGTATCGGACACACTGAAGCTTTCTTT.

The gene calls are TRBV29-1 and TRBJ1-2; D gene uncertain. V was pared by 1 base and J by 5 bases, with 14 bases between. Germline V gene sequence: CDR1 SQVTM, CDR2 ANQGSEA. This CDR3 region has 14 residues. DNA for the CDR3: TGCAGCGTTGAAGGGCAGGCGGTGGGGTATGGCTACACCTTC. As protein: CSVEGQAVGYGYTF.

The table lists this clone with a count of one. No conserved phenylalanine or tryptophan is present at the end of the CDR3, so a read error is the likely explanation. The chain carries TRBV29-1 and TRBJ2-7; possible D gene TRBD1, 6 bases. Trimming left V 6 bases short and J 0 bases short, with 12 bases between. CDR3 size: 13 residues. Germline assignment: CDR1 SQVTM and CDR2 ANQGSEA. The chain's CDR3 is CSVATGSSYEQYL. The CDR3 DNA reads TGCAGCGTAGCCACAGGGAGCTCCTACGAGCAGTACCTC.

The J gene is TRBJ2-7, the V gene TRBV4-1, with 8 nucleotides matching TRBD1. The CDR3 is made up of 15 amino acids. The J segment lost 4 bases and the V segment lost 4 bases, leaving 9 bases of the junction unmatched. CDR1 is MGHRA, CDR2 YSYEKL, per germline. CDR3 amino acids: CASSPLPQGVYEQYF. The CDR3 nucleotides read TGCGCCAGCAGCCCGCTACCACAGGGGGTTTACGAGCAGTACTTC.

The genes are TRBV5-1 and TRBJ2-2; 7 bases are a match to TRBD1. This CDR3 is 15 amino acids long. Per the germline V gene, CDR1 is SGHRS and CDR2 is YFSETQ. J gave up 0 bases and V 4 bases, and 3 bases lay outside the gene matches. CDR3 nucleotide sequence: TGCGCCAGCAGCGCACAGGGGACGAACACCGGGGAGCTGTTTTTT. Residues: CASSAQGTNTGELFF.